A selection of T cell receptor beta chains follows, all from one sample in a study of cytomegalovirus exposure and HLA in healthy donors. This table comes from immunoSEQ multiplex PCR, and its TCRdb copy is limited to in-frame clones, with some not included. The top ten clones hold approximately 1.7% of a sample with roughly 190,000 clones, around 83% of them seen once. Input material: PBMCs. Source of these receptors: a middle-aged man in good health and CMV-seropositive. The CDR3 runs from the conserved cysteine through the conserved F or W. Fields, in order: clone size, CDR3 length, D gene, V gene, J gene, CDR3 DNA, CDR3 protein. D genes are given only for firm matches. Some rows have no size entry. The others give once, few or many, or a class for an expanded clone.

>NA|14|NA|TRBV4-1|TRBJ1-2
TGCGCCAGCAGCCAAGATCTAACGGGGTATGGCTACACCTTC
CASSQDLTGYGYTF
>NA|14|NA|TRBV7-6|TRBJ2-1
TGTGCCAGCAGCTGGGCAGGGTCAGATAATGAGCAGTTCTTC
CASSWAGSDNEQFF
>once|12|TRBD1|TRBV30|TRBJ1-2
TGTGCCTGGAGTGGGACAGGGTATGGCTACACCTTC
CAWSGTGYGYTF
>NA|13|NA|TRBV19|TRBJ2-5
TGTGCCAGTAGTATAGTTAGTCAAGAGACCCAGTACTTC
CASSIVSQETQYF
>NA|14|TRBD1|TRBV7-8|TRBJ1-5
TGTGCCAGCAGCTCGGACAGGGAACGTCAGCCCCAGCATTTT
CASSSDRERQPQHF
>once|12|NA|TRBV7-6|TRBJ2-5
TGTGCCAGCAGCACATACCAAGAGACCCAGTACTTC
CASSTYQETQYF
>NA|15|NA|TRBV6-1|TRBJ2-5
TGTGCCAGCAGCGCGAGACAGGTCATACAAGAGACCCAGTACTTC
CASSARQVIQETQYF
>NA|16|NA|TRBV2|TRBJ2-1
TGTGCCAGCAGTGAAAACGGCGGGCGGGGCGCCTATGAGCAGTTCTTC
CASSENGGRGAYEQFF
>once|15|NA|TRBV7-9|TRBJ1-2
TGTGCCAGCAGCTTAGACCGCTACAGCAACTATGGCTACACCTTC
CASSLDRYSNYGYTF
>NA|13|NA|TRBV7-9|TRBJ2-5
TGTGCCAGCAGCCGGGACTACCAAGAGACCCAGTACTTC
CASSRDYQETQYF
>NA|14|NA|TRBV7-7|TRBJ2-5
TGTGCCAGCAGCTCGGGGGGCAGCCAAGAGACCCAGTACTTC
CASSSGGSQETQYF
>once|18|NA|TRBV5-1|TRBJ2-7
TGCGCCAGCAGCTTATTTATCAGGGGTGCCGGTCCTGCCTACGAGCAGTACTTC
CASSLFIRGAGPAYEQYF
>NA|13|NA|TRBV28|TRBJ2-3
TGTGCCAGCGGGGCTAGGAAGGATGATACGCAGTATTTT
CASGARKDDTQYF
>NA|15|NA|TRBV6-5|TRBJ1-1
TGTGCCAGCAGTTACGGACTGAGCCCGAACACTGAAGCTTTCTTT
CASSYGLSPNTEAFF
>NA|14|NA|TRBV27|TRBJ1-3
TGTGCCAGCAGTTTACGAGGCTATGGAAACACCATATATTTT
CASSLRGYGNTIYF
>few|16|TRBD1|TRBV7-6|TRBJ2-2
TGTGCCAGCAGGCCTAGCCTCAGGGGGCGCACCGGGGAGCTGTTTTTT
CASRPSLRGRTGELFF
>NA|15|NA|TRBV7-9|TRBJ1-2
TGTGCCAGCAGCTTACTTTTGACACGCAACTATGGCTACACCTTC
CASSLLLTRNYGYTF
>NA|16|NA|TRBV21-1|TRBJ1-4
TGTGCCAGCAGCAAAGAGTTGACGGGAAAGAATGAAAAACTGTTTTTT
CASSKELTGKNEKLFF
>NA|13|TRBD1|TRBV25-1|TRBJ2-3
TGTGCCAGCGGACGGACAGGGGTAGATACGCAGTATTTT
CASGRTGVDTQYF
>NA|15|NA|TRBV6-1|TRBJ2-5
TGTGCCAGCAGTGATAAAGGTGGGAGAGGGGAGACCCAGTACTTC
CASSDKGGRGETQYF
>NA|14|TRBD2|TRBV5-1|TRBJ2-1
TGCGCCAGCAGCTTCGGCGGGAGGGAAAATGAGCAGTTCTTC
CASSFGGRENEQFF
>NA|15|NA|TRBV18|TRBJ2-1
TGTGCCAGCTCACTAAGCGGACTGTCTATTCATGAGCAGTTCTTC
CASSLSGLSIHEQFF
>NA|13|NA|TRBV6-1|TRBJ2-1
TGTGCCAGCAGTGGACAGGCTTTAGGCGAGCAGTTCTTC
CASSGQALGEQFF
>NA|15|TRBD1|TRBV5-4|TRBJ1-2
TGTGCCAGCAGCCCTCCGACAGGGATTAACTATGGCTACACCTTC
CASSPPTGINYGYTF
>NA|17|NA|TRBV7-9|TRBJ2-3
TGTGCCAGCAGCTTGTCCCCGACTGGTCCCGCCCCAGATACGCAGTATTTT
CASSLSPTGPAPDTQYF
>NA|14|TRBD1|TRBV7-9|TRBJ2-7
TGTGCCAGCAGCTTGCGGACAGGGCCGAGTGAGCAGTACTTC
CASSLRTGPSEQYF
>NA|15|TRBD1|TRBV5-1|TRBJ2-5
TGCGCCAGCCACCTCCGGGACAGTTTCCAAGAGACCCAGTACTTC
CASHLRDSFQETQYF
>NA|13|NA|TRBV12-5|TRBJ2-6
TGTGCTAGTCATTTCTCTGGGGCCAACGTCCTGACTTTC
CASHFSGANVLTF
>NA|16|NA|TRBV7-9|TRBJ2-5
TGTGCCAGCAGCTCCCCCCCGGGGTTGGGACAAGAGACCCAGTACTTC
CASSSPPGLGQETQYF
>NA|16|NA|TRBV5-1|TRBJ2-1
TGCGCCAGCAGCTTGGGGCGTCAGGGTCCCTACAATGAGCAGTTCTTC
CASSLGRQGPYNEQFF
>NA|12|TRBD1|TRBV5-4|TRBJ2-7
TGTGCCAGCAGCGGACAGGCCTACGAGCAGTACTTC
CASSGQAYEQYF
>NA|19|TRBD2|TRBV19|TRBJ2-4
TGTGCCAGTAGTACTTCCAGTAGCGGGTCGGATCTAGCCAAAAACATTCAGTACTTC
CASSTSSSGSDLAKNIQYF